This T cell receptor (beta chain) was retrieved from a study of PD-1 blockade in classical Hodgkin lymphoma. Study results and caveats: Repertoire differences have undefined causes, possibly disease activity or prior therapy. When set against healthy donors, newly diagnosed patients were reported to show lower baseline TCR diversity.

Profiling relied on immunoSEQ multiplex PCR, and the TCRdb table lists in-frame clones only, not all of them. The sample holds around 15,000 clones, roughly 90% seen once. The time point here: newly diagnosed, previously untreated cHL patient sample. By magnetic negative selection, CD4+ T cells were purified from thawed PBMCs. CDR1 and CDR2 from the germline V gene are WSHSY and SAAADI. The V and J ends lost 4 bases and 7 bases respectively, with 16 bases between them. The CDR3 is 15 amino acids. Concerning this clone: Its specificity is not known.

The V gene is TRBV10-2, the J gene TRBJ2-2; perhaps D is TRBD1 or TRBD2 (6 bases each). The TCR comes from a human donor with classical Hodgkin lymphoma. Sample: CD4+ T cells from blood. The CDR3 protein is CASSVNRGGLGELFF. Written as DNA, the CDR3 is TGCGCCAGCAGTGTAAACAGAGGGGGACTCGGGGAGCTGTTTTTT.